The clone carrying this TCR beta chain was observed once. The data derive from a study of shared clonotypes between healthy human individuals. Samples underwent the assay at deep level. Profiling relied on immunoSEQ multiplex PCR, and the TCRdb table lists in-frame clones only, not all of them. This table holds millions of clones, about 92% found once. Terminally differentiated effector memory CD45RA+ cells were excluded by CCR7 positive selection of CD45RO-negative cells. CDR1 is SGHRS and CDR2 is YFSETQ in the germline V gene. Deletions cut 1 base from V and 5 bases from J, with 13 bases between. The CDR3 has 14 residues.

The material sequenced was naive CD8+ T cells from PBMCs. The clonotype comes from a man in his late teens or twenties in good health. Some clones in this sample may be carry-over from other donors' samples. The chain uses TRBV5-1 and TRBJ2-7; D might be TRBD1 (5 bases). CDR3 coding DNA: TGCGCCAGCAGCTTGCGAATGGGGCTGGACGAGCAGTACTTC. It specifies CASSLRMGLDEQYF.